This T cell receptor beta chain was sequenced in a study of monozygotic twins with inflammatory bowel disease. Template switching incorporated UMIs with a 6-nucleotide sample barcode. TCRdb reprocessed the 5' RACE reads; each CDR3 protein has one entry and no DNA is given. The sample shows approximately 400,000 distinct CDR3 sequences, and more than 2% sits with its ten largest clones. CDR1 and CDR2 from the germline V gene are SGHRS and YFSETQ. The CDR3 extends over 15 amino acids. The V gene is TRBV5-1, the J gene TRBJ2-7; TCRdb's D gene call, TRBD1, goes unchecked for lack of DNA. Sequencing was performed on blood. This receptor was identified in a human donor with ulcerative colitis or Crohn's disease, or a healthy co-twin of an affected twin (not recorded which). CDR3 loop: CASSLGEGAGYEQYF.